The rows below give T cell receptor beta chains drawn from one sample of a study of T cell responses to AZD1222 COVID-19 vaccine. The data were produced by immunoSEQ multiplex PCR, yet TCRdb's version contains in-frame clones alone and is incomplete. This table has roughly 180,000 clones, approximately 92% appearing once. Sample: peripheral blood, taken 28 days after the second dose of the MenACWY control vaccine. All receptors derive from an adult who received the MenACWY meningococcal vaccine as a control. Both conserved end residues are part of each CDR3. Fields, in order: clone size, V gene, J gene, D gene, CDR3 DNA, CDR3 protein. The D gene is left open where the match is weak. Clone size is shown for a subset of rows, as once, few, many or a class of expanded clone.

abundance: .
v_gene: TRBV5-6
j_gene: TRBJ1-3
d_gene: .
CDR3nt: TGTGCCAGCACAACCACAGTGTACTCTGGAAACACCATATATTTT
CDR3aa: CASTTTVYSGNTIYF

abundance: .
v_gene: TRBV29-1
j_gene: TRBJ2-1
d_gene: TRBD2
CDR3nt: TGCAGCGTTGAAGGTAGGGGACTAGCGGGGGGGAACCCCCTTGGTCGTGAGCAGTTCTTC
CDR3aa: CSVEGRGLAGGNPLGREQFF

abundance: .
v_gene: TRBV2
j_gene: TRBJ2-7
d_gene: .
CDR3nt: TGTGCCAGCAGTGGTCGGGGGCCGGACTACGAGCAGTACTTC
CDR3aa: CASSGRGPDYEQYF

abundance: .
v_gene: TRBV19
j_gene: TRBJ1-2
d_gene: .
CDR3nt: TGTGCCAGTAGTATTGGACAGTCTAACTATGGCTACACCTTC
CDR3aa: CASSIGQSNYGYTF

abundance: once
v_gene: TRBV10-1
j_gene: TRBJ1-2
d_gene: .
CDR3nt: TGCGCCAGCAGTGATGGGGCCTATGGCTACACCTTC
CDR3aa: CASSDGAYGYTF

abundance: .
v_gene: TRBV2
j_gene: TRBJ1-2
d_gene: .
CDR3nt: TGTGCCAGCAGTGAAGCGCAAGGGGTCAACTATGGCTACACCTTC
CDR3aa: CASSEAQGVNYGYTF

abundance: .
v_gene: TRBV18
j_gene: TRBJ1-5
d_gene: .
CDR3nt: TGTGCCAGCTCGTCCCAGGGAAACAATCAGCCCCAGCATTTT
CDR3aa: CASSSQGNNQPQHF

abundance: once
v_gene: TRBV19
j_gene: TRBJ2-3
d_gene: .
CDR3nt: TGTGCCAGTAGTAGGGGTGGCGGACGGACCGGCACAGATACGCAGTATTTT
CDR3aa: CASSRGGGRTGTDTQYF

abundance: .
v_gene: TRBV5-1
j_gene: TRBJ2-7
d_gene: .
CDR3nt: TGCGCCAGCAGCTTGGGGGGCCAGGTGACCTACGAGCAGTACTTC
CDR3aa: CASSLGGQVTYEQYF

abundance: once
v_gene: TRBV5-1
j_gene: TRBJ2-6
d_gene: TRBD1
CDR3nt: TGCGCCAGCAGCTCGATGGGCAGGGGGCTTATTGGGGCCAACGTCCTGACTTTC
CDR3aa: CASSSMGRGLIGANVLTF

abundance: .
v_gene: TRBV30
j_gene: TRBJ1-1
d_gene: .
CDR3nt: TGTGCCTGGAGTGTACACTTAAGGTTCACTGAAGCTTTCTTT
CDR3aa: CAWSVHLRFTEAFF

abundance: .
v_gene: TRBV30
j_gene: TRBJ2-5
d_gene: .
CDR3nt: TGTGCCTGGAGTGTACAGTCTGTGGGGACCCAGTACTTC
CDR3aa: CAWSVQSVGTQYF

abundance: .
v_gene: TRBV6-5
j_gene: TRBJ1-2
d_gene: .
CDR3nt: TGTGCCAGCAGTTACTCGAGGGGGAAAGCCTATGGCTACACCTTC
CDR3aa: CASSYSRGKAYGYTF

abundance: .
v_gene: TRBV2
j_gene: TRBJ1-2
d_gene: TRBD1
CDR3nt: TGTGCCAGCAGTCCCGGACAGGACTATGGCTACACCTTC
CDR3aa: CASSPGQDYGYTF

abundance: .
v_gene: TRBV19
j_gene: TRBJ2-5
d_gene: .
CDR3nt: TGTGCCAGTAGTCCGCGGGACTGGCGTGCGGCCCAGTACTTC
CDR3aa: CASSPRDWRAAQYF

abundance: few
v_gene: TRBV2
j_gene: TRBJ2-5
d_gene: .
CDR3nt: TGTGCCAGCAGCCTCTCAAGTTCCCAAGAGACCCAGTACTTC
CDR3aa: CASSLSSSQETQYF

abundance: once
v_gene: TRBV5-8
j_gene: TRBJ1-2
d_gene: .
CDR3nt: TGTGCCAGCAGCCCCTGGGGCTCTAACTATGGCTACACCTTC
CDR3aa: CASSPWGSNYGYTF

abundance: once
v_gene: TRBV4-1
j_gene: TRBJ1-1
d_gene: .
CDR3nt: TGCGCCAGCAGCCAAGATCATAACAGGGACACTGAAGCTTTCTTT
CDR3aa: CASSQDHNRDTEAFF

abundance: .
v_gene: TRBV11-1
j_gene: TRBJ1-6
d_gene: .
CDR3nt: TGTGCCAGCAGCGAAGGGACCGGGCGGTCACCCCTCCACTTT
CDR3aa: CASSEGTGRSPLHF

abundance: .
v_gene: TRBV7-9
j_gene: TRBJ1-1
d_gene: .
CDR3nt: TGTGCCAGCAGCCACGTTCCGGGGAGAACTGAAGCTTTCTTT
CDR3aa: CASSHVPGRTEAFF

abundance: once
v_gene: TRBV5-1
j_gene: TRBJ1-4
d_gene: TRBD1
CDR3nt: TGCGCCAGCAGGGCCGGGACAGATAATGAAAAACTGTTTTTT
CDR3aa: CASRAGTDNEKLFF

abundance: .
v_gene: TRBV6-1
j_gene: TRBJ1-3
d_gene: .
CDR3nt: TGTGCCAGCAGTGTTCAACTACTTTACTCTGGAAACACCATATATTTT
CDR3aa: CASSVQLLYSGNTIYF

abundance: .
v_gene: TRBV6-2/TRBV6-3
j_gene: TRBJ2-7
d_gene: .
CDR3nt: TGTGCCAGCAGTTCGAGGGCGACGGGTTTCTACGAGCAGTACTTC
CDR3aa: CASSSRATGFYEQYF

abundance: .
v_gene: TRBV6-6
j_gene: TRBJ2-1
d_gene: TRBD2
CDR3nt: TGTGCCAGCAGGACTACGGGGGGGCCGAATGAGCAGTTCTTC
CDR3aa: CASRTTGGPNEQFF

abundance: .
v_gene: TRBV18
j_gene: TRBJ2-2
d_gene: .
CDR3nt: TGTGCCAGCTCACCATCCGGCCAGGGTGGCACCGGGGAGCTGTTTTTT
CDR3aa: CASSPSGQGGTGELFF

abundance: .
v_gene: TRBV14
j_gene: TRBJ1-2
d_gene: TRBD1
CDR3nt: TGTGCCAGCAGCCAAGATGTCCGGACAGGCTATGGCTACACCTTC
CDR3aa: CASSQDVRTGYGYTF

abundance: .
v_gene: TRBV19
j_gene: TRBJ1-1
d_gene: .
CDR3nt: TGTGCCAGTAGTAACGAGGTTGGGACTGAAGCTTTCTTT
CDR3aa: CASSNEVGTEAFF

abundance: .
v_gene: TRBV28
j_gene: TRBJ1-2
d_gene: .
CDR3nt: TGTGCCAGCAGACTAAAGGGGACGGAAGGCTACACCTTC
CDR3aa: CASRLKGTEGYTF

abundance: once
v_gene: TRBV7-2
j_gene: TRBJ2-2
d_gene: .
CDR3nt: TGTGCCAGCAGCTTAGTTGGAACAACGAACACCGGGGAGCTGTTTTTT
CDR3aa: CASSLVGTTNTGELFF

abundance: .
v_gene: TRBV6-2/TRBV6-3
j_gene: TRBJ1-1
d_gene: .
CDR3nt: TGTGCCAGCAGTTACTCTTGGACGGCGAACACTGAAGCTTTCTTT
CDR3aa: CASSYSWTANTEAFF

abundance: once
v_gene: TRBV6-1
j_gene: TRBJ1-5
d_gene: .
CDR3nt: TGTGCCAGCAGTGAAAACAGGGCAGGCAATCAGCCCCAGCATTTT
CDR3aa: CASSENRAGNQPQHF

abundance: once
v_gene: TRBV5-4
j_gene: TRBJ1-1
d_gene: TRBD1
CDR3nt: TGTGCCAGCAGCCCCGGGACAGGGAGAGACACTGAAGCTTTCTTT
CDR3aa: CASSPGTGRDTEAFF

abundance: .
v_gene: TRBV18
j_gene: TRBJ2-1
d_gene: TRBD2
CDR3nt: TGTGCCAGCTCCGCAGGGAGCGGGGGGTACAATGAGCAGTTCTTC
CDR3aa: CASSAGSGGYNEQFF

abundance: .
v_gene: TRBV19
j_gene: TRBJ1-5
d_gene: .
CDR3nt: TGTGCCAGTAGCACCCAGAGTAATCAGCCCCAGCATTTT
CDR3aa: CASSTQSNQPQHF

abundance: .
v_gene: TRBV27
j_gene: TRBJ1-2
d_gene: .
CDR3nt: TGTGCCACCCTCCGTTCCGGGATACAGAAAAGTGGCTACACCTTC
CDR3aa: CATLRSGIQKSGYTF

abundance: .
v_gene: TRBV5-8
j_gene: TRBJ2-2
d_gene: .
CDR3nt: TGTGCCAGCAGCAAGATGGGGGTCGGGGAGCTGTTTTTT
CDR3aa: CASSKMGVGELFF

abundance: once
v_gene: TRBV5-1
j_gene: TRBJ1-4
d_gene: .
CDR3nt: TGCGCCAGCAGCTTGGGTGGGGTTAAAGAAAAACTGTTTTTT
CDR3aa: CASSLGGVKEKLFF